The 20 T cell receptor beta chains reported below all come from one sample, sequenced in a study of blood T cell repertoires in COVID-19 (TCRdb year 2020). Libraries came from the immunoSEQ multiplex PCR assay. In its TCRdb copy, this immuneACCESS table keeps in-frame sequences only and misses some clones. Where compared with another copy, unresolved V genes explain less than half of these, and the others have no known cause. A total of about 380,000 clones appear in this sample, around 89% of them only once. Of the sample, around 1.2% falls within the top ten clones. Material for sequencing was PBMCs or T cells enriched from blood (not recorded which). These receptors were collected from a woman aged 18-35 years who had recovered from COVID-19.

The gene calls are TRBV6-2 or TRBV6-3 and TRBJ2-5, with 7 bases lining up with TRBD1. The V gene's germline CDR1 is MNHEY and CDR2 SVGEGT. The CDR3 spans 16 residues. The V segment lost 2 bases and the J segment 2 bases; nucleotides outside the gene matches: 8. In DNA, the CDR3 is TGTGCCAGCAGTTACACGGGACAGTCGAAACAAGAGACCCAGTACTTC. Translated: CASSYTGQSKQETQYF.

The gene calls are TRBV27 and TRBJ2-1, with TRBD2 identical over 12 bases. The CDR3 totals 17 residues. The germline gives CDR1 MNHEY, CDR2 SMNVEV (reference sequence). V dropped 3 bases and J dropped 7; count of bases not matched to a gene: 10. In DNA form, the CDR3 reads TGTGCCAGCAGTTTTCGACTAGCGGGGGCCTTCGTGAATGAGCAGTTCTTC. It yields the protein CASSFRLAGAFVNEQFF.

Only a few counts were recorded for this clone. The chain couples TRBV6-6 to TRBJ1-6, with 7 bases lining up with TRBD1. This CDR3 is built from 17 residues. The trim removed 5 bases at V and 2 bases at J, leaving 9 bases unmatched. CDR1 is MNHNY, CDR2 SVGAGI, per germline (reference sequence). This chain's CDR3 is CASSREGQSPYNSPLHF. CDR3 nucleotides: TGTGCCAGCAGTCGAGAGGGACAGAGCCCCTATAATTCACCCCTCCACTTT.

In regard to this clone: The sample has other DNA sequences that encode this CDR3 too. The chain couples TRBV4-1 to TRBJ2-3; possibly TRBD2 for D (6 bases). Germline lookup yields CDR1 MGHRA and CDR2 YSYEKL. Trimming left V 3 bases short and J 5 bases short, with 9 bases between. The CDR3 has 13 amino acids. DNA of the CDR3: TGCGCCAGCAGCCACCCGCGGGGAGATACGCAGTATTTT. This sequence encodes CASSHPRGDTQYF.

This clone was observed once. The chain links TRBV29-1 to TRBJ2-7; 9 bases agree with TRBD1. The CDR3 runs 12 residues. After removal of 6 bases from V and 7 bases from J, the junction contained 7 bases not matched to a gene. Germline V gene sequence: CDR1 SQVTM, CDR2 ANQGSEA. CDR3 in DNA: TGCAGCGTCCAACAGGGGGCGGGGGAGCAGTACTTC. Its translation is CSVQQGAGEQYF.

The chain joins TRBV18 to TRBJ1-1, with 10 bases that match TRBD1. The junction had 10 bases not matched to a gene; V was cut back by 6 bases and J by 0 bases. Germline CDR1 reads KGHSH; CDR2 reads LQKENI. This CDR3 comprises 17 residues. The CDR3 here is CASSTTGGGNLNTEAFF. CDR3 in DNA: TGTGCCAGCTCGACGACAGGGGGCGGGAACTTGAACACTGAAGCTTTCTTT. The variable domain in full, with the rest retrieved from reference TRBV18 and TRBJ1-1, is NAGVMQNPRHLVRRRGQEARLRCSPMKGHSHVYWYRQLPEEGLKFMVYLQKENIIDESGMPKERFSAEFPKEGPSILRIQQVVRGDSAAYFCASSTTGGGNLNTEAFFGQGTRLTVV.

The chain links TRBV28 to TRBJ1-5; 8 bases align to TRBD1. The CDR3 covers 16 residues. In germline, CDR1 is MDHEN, CDR2 SYDVKM. With 5 bases clipped from V and 2 bases from J, the junction kept 8 bases outside the gene matches. The CDR3 loop is CASSIDRGKGNQPQHF. The CDR3 nucleotides read TGTGCCAGCAGTATCGACAGGGGAAAGGGCAATCAGCCCCAGCATTTT. Full variable domain (outside the CDR3, taken from reference TRBV28 and TRBJ1-5): DVKVTQSSRYLVKRTGEKVFLECVQDMDHENMFWYRQDPGLGLRLIYFSYDVKMKEKGDIPEGYSVSREKKERFSLILESASTNQTSMYLCASSIDRGKGNQPQHFGDGTRLSIL.

The sample holds one count of this clone. The J gene is TRBJ1-6, the V gene TRBV28, with 7 nucleotides matching TRBD1. V was clipped by 3 bases and J by 2 bases; unmatched bases: 7. CDR3 length equals 17 residues. The V gene's germline CDR1 is MDHEN and CDR2 SYDVKM. The CDR3 DNA reads TGTGCCAGCAGTTTTAGGGTAACAGGGGCCTATAATTCACCCCTCCACTTT. This sequence encodes CASSFRVTGAYNSPLHF.

The chain couples TRBV4-3 to TRBJ2-6; maybe TRBD2 (5 bases). Per the germline V gene, CDR1 is LGHNA and CDR2 is YSLEER. The CDR3 length is 13 residues. With 0 bases removed from V and 15 bases from J, the gap between germline ends came to 12 bases. The CDR3 DNA reads as TGCGCCAGCAGCCAAGATCGAGGGTTGGCCCTGACTTTC. Protein sequence: CASSQDRGLALTF.

The chain recombines TRBV7-2 with TRBJ1-2, with TRBD1 matching 10 bases. CDR1 and CDR2 (germline): SGHTA, FQGNSA. The CDR3 runs to 16 residues. V dropped 4 bases and J dropped 4; count of bases not matched to a gene: 9. The CDR3: CASSSPDRGRFYGYTF. CDR3 coding DNA: TGTGCCAGCAGCTCCCCAGACAGGGGGCGATTCTATGGCTACACCTTC.

The chain has TRBV6-1 and TRBJ1-1; D remains unclear. CDR3 length: 15 amino acids. Germline V gives CDR1 MNHNS, CDR2 SASEGT. Trimming shortened V by 2 bases and J by 0 bases, and 10 bases separated the two germline ends. Written as DNA, the CDR3 is TGTGCCAGCAGTGAACGTTTAGCGGTGAACACTGAAGCTTTCTTT. It codes for CASSERLAVNTEAFF.

This chain uses TRBV5-5 with TRBJ1-6, with D perhaps matching TRBD1 (6 bases). The germline V gene has CDR1 SGHKS and CDR2 YYEKEE (reference sequence). Trimming removed 2 bases at V and 10 bases at J, with 13 bases between. The CDR3 totals 14 residues. In nucleotides, the CDR3 is TGTGCCAGCAGCTTACAGGGAATAGGCTCACCCCTCCACTTT. Its protein is CASSLQGIGSPLHF.

V is TRBV7-9 and J is TRBJ1-1; the match to TRBD1 covers 8 bases. Germline loops: CDR1 SEHNR, CDR2 FQNEAQ (reference sequence). The CDR3 is 17 residues long. Losses at the gene ends were 1 base for V and 6 bases for J; bases not matched to a gene: 13. The CDR3 is CASSLEESGGAFPEAFF. DNA for the CDR3: TGTGCCAGCAGCTTAGAGGAGTCAGGGGGCGCGTTCCCTGAAGCTTTCTTT.

This rearrangement joins TRBV19 to TRBJ2-7; 9 bases align to TRBD1. Germline V gene data show CDR1 as LNHDA and CDR2 as SQIVND (reference sequence). The CDR3 is 14 amino acids. The V gene end was trimmed by 4 bases and the J gene end by 3 bases; junction bases not matched to a gene: 4. DNA of the CDR3: TGTGCCAGTAGTAAACAGGGGGCATTCTACGAGCAGTACTTC. Translated: CASSKQGAFYEQYF.

The V gene is TRBV7-9, the J gene TRBJ1-2; D possibly corresponds to TRBD1 (6 bases). CDR3 length equals 16 residues. Germline assignment: CDR1 SEHNR and CDR2 FQNEAQ (reference sequence). The V end was cut by 7 bases, the J end by 4 bases, with 22 bases between. CDR3: CASNRGVTGSVYGYTF. The DNA of the CDR3 is TGTGCCAGCAACCGGGGTGTGACAGGTTCTGTCTATGGCTACACCTTC.

This chain joins TRBV27 and TRBJ2-7; TRBD1 matches at 9 bases. Germline lookup yields CDR1 MNHEY and CDR2 SMNVEV (reference sequence). The CDR3 spans 15 residues. V was clipped by 5 bases and J by 4 bases; unmatched bases: 9. The DNA of the CDR3 is TGTGCCAGCAGTCTCTCCGGGACAGGGACTTACGAGCAGTACTTC. This codes for CASSLSGTGTYEQYF.

In its sample, this clone was seen a few times. The chain combines TRBV12-3 or TRBV12-4 with TRBJ1-6; maybe TRBD1 (5 bases). The CDR3 covers 13 residues. Between the trimmed V and J ends, which lost 6 bases and 10 bases, there was a span of 13 bases. CDR3 region: CASRPDSNSPLHF. The CDR3 coding sequence is TGTGCCAGCAGACCCGACAGTAACTCACCCCTCCACTTT.

This clone has more than one count but fewer than ten. This same CDR3 is encoded by further DNA sequences in the sample. The chain carries TRBV30 and TRBJ2-7; 8 nucleotides match TRBD1. The CDR3 is 11 amino acids. The junction had 1 base not matched to a gene; V was cut back by 5 bases and J by 4 bases. Germline CDR1 reads GTSNPN; CDR2 reads SVGIG (reference sequence). For the CDR3, the DNA is TGTGCCTGGGACAGGGGTTACGAGCAGTACTTC. Protein product: CAWDRGYEQYF. Looking up the rest from reference TRBV30 and TRBJ2-7 gives the full variable domain: SQTIHQWPATLVQPVGSPLSLECTVEGTSNPNLYWYRQAAGRGLQLLFYSVGIGQISSEVPQNLSASRPQDRQFILSSKKLLLSDSGFYLCAWDRGYEQYFGPGTRLTVT.

The V gene is TRBV6-5, the J gene TRBJ1-5; no clear D. V was pared by 2 bases and J by 4 bases, with 9 bases between. The CDR3 loop spans 14 amino acids. Germline V lookup: CDR1 MNHEY, CDR2 SVGAGI. The DNA of the CDR3 is TGTGCCAGCAGTTACCGACGCGGTAATCAGCCCCAGCATTTT. Translation: CASSYRRGNQPQHF.

Here the CDR3 reads CASGGQRANYGYTF. The CDR3 nucleotides are TGTGCCAGCGGGGGACAGCGGGCTAACTATGGCTACACCTTC. The chain carries TRBV6-5 and TRBJ1-2; 7 bases fit TRBD1. Germline V gives CDR1 MNHEY, CDR2 SVGAGI. The V segment lost 8 bases and the J segment 0 bases; nucleotides outside the gene matches: 6. The CDR3 is made up of 14 amino acids.